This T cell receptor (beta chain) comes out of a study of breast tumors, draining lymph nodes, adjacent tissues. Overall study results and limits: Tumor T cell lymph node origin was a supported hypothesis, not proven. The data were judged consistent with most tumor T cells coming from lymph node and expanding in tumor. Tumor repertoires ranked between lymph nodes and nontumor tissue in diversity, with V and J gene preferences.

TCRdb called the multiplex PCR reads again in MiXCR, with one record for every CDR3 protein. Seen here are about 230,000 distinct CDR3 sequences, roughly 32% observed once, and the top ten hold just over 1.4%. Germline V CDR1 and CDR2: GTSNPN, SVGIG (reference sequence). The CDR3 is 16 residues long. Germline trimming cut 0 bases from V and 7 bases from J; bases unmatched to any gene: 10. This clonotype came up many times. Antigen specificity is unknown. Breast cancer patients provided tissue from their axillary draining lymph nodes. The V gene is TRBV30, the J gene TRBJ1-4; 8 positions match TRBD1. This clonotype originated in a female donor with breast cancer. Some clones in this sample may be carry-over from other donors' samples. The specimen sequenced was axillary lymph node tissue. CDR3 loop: CAWSVRVRTGCEKLFF. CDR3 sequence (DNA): TGTGCCTGGAGTGTAAGGGTAAGGACAGGGTGTGAAAAACTGTTTTTT.